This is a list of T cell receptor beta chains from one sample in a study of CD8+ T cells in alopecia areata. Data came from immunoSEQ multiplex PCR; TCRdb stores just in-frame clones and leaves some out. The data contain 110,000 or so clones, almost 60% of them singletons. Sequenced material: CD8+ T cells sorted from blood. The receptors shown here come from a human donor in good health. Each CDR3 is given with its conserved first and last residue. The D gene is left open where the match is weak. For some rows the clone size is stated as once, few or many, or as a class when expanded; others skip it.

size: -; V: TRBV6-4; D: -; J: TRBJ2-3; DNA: TGTGCCAGCAGGCTCGGGCCCGACCCGGCAGATACGCAGTATTTT; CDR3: CASRLGPDPADTQYF
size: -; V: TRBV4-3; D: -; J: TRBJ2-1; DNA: TGCGCCAGCAGCCAAGAAGGGACCATTAATGAGCAGTTCTTC; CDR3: CASSQEGTINEQFF
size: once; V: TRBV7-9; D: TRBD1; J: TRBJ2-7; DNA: TGTGCCAGCGTCCCCGGGACAGGGAGGTACGAGCAGTACTTC; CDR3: CASVPGTGRYEQYF
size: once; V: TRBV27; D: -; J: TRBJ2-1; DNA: TGTGCCAGCAGTCGGTGGGACTACAATGAGCAGTTCTTC; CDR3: CASSRWDYNEQFF
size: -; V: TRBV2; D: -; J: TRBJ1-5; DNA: TGTGCCAGCAGTGAAGCTCTGAGTCAGGGACGAAATAGCAATCAGCCCCAGCATTTT; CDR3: CASSEALSQGRNSNQPQHF
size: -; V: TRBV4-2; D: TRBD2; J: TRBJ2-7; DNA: TGTGCCAGCAGGAATCTAGCGGAAGTTACCTACGAGCAGTACTTC; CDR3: CASRNLAEVTYEQYF
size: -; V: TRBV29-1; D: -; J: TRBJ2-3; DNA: TGCAGCGTTGGAGTGGGGGCCGGACAGAGCATGGTGGATACGCAGTATTTT; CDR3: CSVGVGAGQSMVDTQYF
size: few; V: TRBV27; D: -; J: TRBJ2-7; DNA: TGTGCCAGCAGTATCGGCGGCGAGCAGTACTTC; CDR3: CASSIGGEQYF
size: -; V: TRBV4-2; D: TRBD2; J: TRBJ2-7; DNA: TGTGCCAGCAGCCAAAAGCGGGGGGGCCCTGACTCCTACGAGCAGTACTTC; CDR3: CASSQKRGGPDSYEQYF
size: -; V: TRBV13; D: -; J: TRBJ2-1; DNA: TGTGCCAGCAGCTCCCTTGGGGCCTCGAGCTCCTACAATGAGCAGTTCTTC; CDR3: CASSSLGASSSYNEQFF
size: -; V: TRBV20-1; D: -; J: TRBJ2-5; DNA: TGCAGTGCTAGAGGCCCAGATACCCAGTACTTC; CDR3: CSARGPDTQYF
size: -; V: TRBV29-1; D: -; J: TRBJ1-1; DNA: TGCAGCGTTGGGGTCCGGGAGGATGCTTTCTTT; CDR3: CSVGVREDAFF
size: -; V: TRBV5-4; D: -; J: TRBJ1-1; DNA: TGTGCCAGCAGCTTTGGCACTGAAGCTTTCTTT; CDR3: CASSFGTEAFF
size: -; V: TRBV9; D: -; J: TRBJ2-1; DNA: TGTGCCAGCAGCGGGGGACAAATATACAATGAGCAGTTCTTC; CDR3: CASSGGQIYNEQFF
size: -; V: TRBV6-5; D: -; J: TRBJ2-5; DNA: TGTGCCAGCAGTTACTCGAGCGGTTACCAAGAGACCCAGTACTTC; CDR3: CASSYSSGYQETQYF
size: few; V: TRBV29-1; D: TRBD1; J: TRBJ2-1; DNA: TGCAGCGTGAGACCGGGACAGAATACGCTGATACCATACAATGAGCAGTTCTTC; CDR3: CSVRPGQNTLIPYNEQFF
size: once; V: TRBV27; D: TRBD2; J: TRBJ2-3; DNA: TGTGCCAGCAGTTTAGGGGCGGGGGTGGCAGATACGCAGTATTTT; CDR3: CASSLGAGVADTQYF